There are a few counts of the clone carrying this T cell receptor beta chain. Its cognate antigen is unknown. The data are from a study of T cells after yellow fever vaccination. This CDR3 is built from 11 residues. V gave up 3 bases and J gave up 15 bases, with 12 bases separating them. Via MiXCR, TCRdb re-called the 5' RACE reads, giving one row per CDR3 protein. This sample has over 300,000 distinct CDR3 sequences, with approximately 4% found just once. General study points: In post-booster samples, most primary-vaccination clones reappeared (just under 97% CD4, 70% to 90% CD8). The study noted that FACS-sorted repertoires could contain abundant clonotypes contaminating from the bulk population. A weaker but faster secondary response was observed, peaking on day 5 versus 15.

J is TRBJ2-1 and V is TRBV12-3 or TRBV12-4; D remains ambiguous. The sequences come from PBMCs, collected 5 days after the yellow fever booster vaccination. This sequence was found in a man aged 18 to 30 who received the YFV17D yellow fever vaccine. The CDR3 reads CASSFSRRRFF. Here the CDR3 DNA reads TGTGCCAGCAGTTTTTCCCGGCGTCGGTTCTTC.